A single sample gave rise to the 17 T cell receptor beta chains below, sequenced in a study of response to subunit inactivated influenza vaccine. MiXCR, run by TCRdb on the RT-PCR reads, gives a single entry per CDR3 protein. The sample lists about 780,000 distinct CDR3 sequences, roughly 20% occurring once. This specimen was PBMCs from blood, taken 5 days after vaccination. These receptors came from a man over 45 who received an inactivated influenza vaccine.

This clonotype has more than one count but fewer than ten. The V and J genes are TRBV20-1 and TRBJ1-2; the match to TRBD1 covers 10 bases. The V gene's germline CDR1 is DFQATT and CDR2 SNEGSKA (reference sequence). V dropped 0 bases and J dropped 8; count of bases not matched to a gene: 9. The CDR3 consists of 15 residues. The DNA for the CDR3 is TGCAGTGCTAGAGAAGCGGACAGGGGGTTTTTAGGCTACACCTTC. This translates into CSAREADRGFLGYTF.

The chain has TRBV20-1 and TRBJ2-5; 11 nucleotides align to TRBD2. CDR1 and CDR2 (germline): DFQATT, SNEGSKA (reference sequence). The J segment lost 6 bases and the V segment lost 0 bases, leaving 6 bases of the junction unmatched. The CDR3 has 15 residues. In DNA form, the CDR3 reads TGCAGTGCTAGAGAAACTAGCGGGAGTAGAAAGACCCAGTACTTC. It codes for CSARETSGSRKTQYF.

This clonotype has a handful of counts. The chain joins TRBV4-1 to TRBJ2-3, with D uncertain. Germline V CDR1 and CDR2: MGHRA, YSYEKL. The V and J ends lost 6 bases and 1 base respectively, with 14 bases between them. The CDR3 covers 15 residues. The CDR3 sequence: CASSPYGVGTDTQYF. The CDR3 region has the DNA TGCGCCAGCAGTCCCTATGGTGTCGGCACAGATACGCAGTATTTT.

This clonotype was detected only a few times. The V and J genes are TRBV20-1 and TRBJ2-3, with 12 bases that match TRBD2. This CDR3 comprises 16 residues. J lost 3 bases, V lost 3 bases, and 7 bases had no gene match. CDR1 and CDR2 from the germline V gene are DFQATT and SNEGSKA (reference sequence). The CDR3 DNA reads as TGCAGTGCTAGCCCCCCTAGCGGGAGGGAGACAGATACGCAGTATTTT. It yields the protein CSASPPSGRETDTQYF.

This chain joins TRBV7-9 and TRBJ1-3; 9 bases map to TRBD1. The CDR3 length is 17 residues. V was clipped by 7 bases and J by 2 bases; unmatched bases: 12. Germline-derived CDR1 and CDR2 are SEHNR and FQNEAQ (reference sequence). The CDR3 reads CASISGTGNRAGNTIYF. CDR3 DNA: TGTGCCAGCATTTCAGGGACAGGGAATAGAGCTGGAAACACCATATATTTT.

This clonotype was seen a handful of times. The rearrangement uses TRBV27 and TRBJ2-7; TRBD1 is a possible D gene (5 bases). Per the germline V gene, CDR1 is MNHEY and CDR2 is SMNVEV (reference sequence). The CDR3 spans 14 residues. Trimming removed 9 bases at V and 1 base at J, with 16 bases between. The CDR3 DNA reads as TGTGCCAGTTCTCGGGTCCGACAGTCCTACGAGCAGTACTTC. Translating it yields CASSRVRQSYEQYF.

This clonotype was recorded a few times. The chain has TRBV4-2 and TRBJ2-5, with 10 bases matching TRBD2. The V and J ends lost 1 base and 4 bases, in that order; junction bases with no gene match: 3. This CDR3 is built from 15 residues. Germline lookup yields CDR1 LGHNA and CDR2 YNFKEQ. The CDR3, as DNA: TGTGCCAGCAGCCAAGGGGTAGCGGGAGGAGAGACCCAGTACTTC. Translated, it gives CASSQGVAGGETQYF.

This clonotype came up many times. The chain joins TRBV5-6 to TRBJ2-2, with D perhaps TRBD1 (5 bases). This CDR3 has 15 residues. Germline CDR1 is SGHDT and CDR2 is YYEEEE. The ends were cut back, 6 bases at V and 6 bases at J, with 18 bases in the middle. The CDR3 loop reads CASTRQSGGAGELFF. CDR3 nucleotides: TGTGCCAGCACCCGACAGTCCGGTGGGGCCGGGGAGCTGTTTTTT.

This clonotype was detected many times. The CDR3 region is CSVDLNLKTSGEQFF. The CDR3 bases are TGCAGCGTTGACCTGAACCTGAAGACTAGTGGTGAGCAGTTCTTC. The chain employs TRBV29-1 and TRBJ2-1; a possible D gene is TRBD2 (6 bases). The CDR3 extends over 15 amino acids. Trimming removed 3 bases at V and 9 bases at J, with 21 bases between. Germline CDR1 and CDR2: SQVTM and ANQGSEA.

This chain connects TRBV24-1 to TRBJ1-5; maybe TRBD1 (5 bases). The CDR3 loop spans 13 amino acids. Trimming pared 5 bases from V and 4 bases from J, leaving 8 bases between. CDR1 and CDR2 from the germline V gene are KGHDR and SFDVKD. The CDR3 protein is CATSARQNQPQHF. In DNA form, the CDR3 reads TGTGCCACCAGTGCCCGACAGAATCAGCCCCAGCATTTT.

This clonotype showed up just a few times. This sequence joins TRBV7-9 and TRBJ2-3; 10 bases map to TRBD1. Germline CDR1 and CDR2: SEHNR and FQNEAQ (reference sequence). This CDR3 is 15 amino acids long. V gave up 7 bases and J gave up 3 bases; unmatched junction bases: 7. The CDR3 sequence is CASTKTGGLTDTQYF. In DNA, the CDR3 is TGTGCCAGCACTAAGACAGGGGGCTTGACAGATACGCAGTATTTT.

This clonotype was counted only a few times. This chain joins TRBV3-1 and TRBJ1-1, with D hard to call. From germline, CDR1 is LGHDT and CDR2 YNNKEL (reference sequence). V lost 0 bases to trimming and J lost 4 bases, with 15 bases between them. This CDR3 is built from 16 residues. CDR3: CASSQDSGQVGTEAFF. The CDR3 DNA is TGTGCCAGCAGCCAAGATAGCGGGCAGGTCGGCACTGAAGCTTTCTTT.

The chain employs TRBV10-3 and TRBJ2-5; 7 nucleotides line up with TRBD1. Germline assignment: CDR1 ENHRY and CDR2 SYGVKD. With V trimmed by 4 bases and J by 2 bases, 10 bases remained unmatched. This CDR3 region has 16 residues. The CDR3, as DNA: TGTGCCATCAGTGTAAGCCGGGACAGAGAACAAGAGACCCAGTACTTC. The encoded protein is CAISVSRDREQETQYF.

This clonotype was detected a few times. This rearrangement joins TRBV6-2 or TRBV6-3 to TRBJ2-3; 11 nucleotides match TRBD2. Germline V gives CDR1 MNHEY, CDR2 SVGEGT. Trimming at V came to 2 bases and at J to 7 bases, leaving 5 bases not matched to a gene. The length of the CDR3 is 15 residues. In nucleotides, the CDR3 is TGTGCCAGCAGTTACCCACTAGCGGGAGTTTATACGCAGTATTTT. Its protein product is CASSYPLAGVYTQYF.

This clonotype has more than one count but fewer than ten. The chain employs TRBV3-1 and TRBJ1-1; perhaps TRBD1 as D (6 bases). The V gene lost 3 bases and the J gene lost 9 bases, with 14 bases spanning the gap. Germline V CDR1 and CDR2: LGHDT, YNNKEL (reference sequence). The CDR3 has 13 amino acids. This CDR3 is CASSHRQDRKAFF. The CDR3 DNA sequence: TGTGCCAGCAGCCATCGACAGGACCGAAAAGCTTTCTTT.

This clonotype was seen only a few times. The chain combines TRBV7-2 with TRBJ2-3, with 12 nucleotides matching TRBD2. The CDR3 contains 17 residues. CDR1 is SGHTA, CDR2 FQGNSA, per germline. Trimming at V came to 5 bases and at J to 4 bases, leaving 10 bases not matched to a gene. The CDR3 protein is CASSPSLTSGGSDTQYF. Written as DNA, the CDR3 is TGTGCCAGCAGCCCTAGCCTGACTAGCGGGGGTTCAGATACGCAGTATTTT.

In its sample, this clonotype was seen a few times. A much more abundant neighbour one base away suggests this may be a read error. Lacking the conserved final phenylalanine or tryptophan, this CDR3 likely reflects a read error. The J gene is TRBJ1-2, the V gene TRBV20-1; TRBD1 matches at 8 bases. Germline V lookup: CDR1 DFQATT, CDR2 SNEGSKA (reference sequence). After removal of 8 bases from V and 3 bases from J, the junction contained 5 bases not matched to a gene. The CDR3 contains 12 residues. The CDR3 bases are TGCAGTTCCGACAGGGGCTACTATGGCTACACCTCC. This sequence encodes CSSDRGYYGYTS.